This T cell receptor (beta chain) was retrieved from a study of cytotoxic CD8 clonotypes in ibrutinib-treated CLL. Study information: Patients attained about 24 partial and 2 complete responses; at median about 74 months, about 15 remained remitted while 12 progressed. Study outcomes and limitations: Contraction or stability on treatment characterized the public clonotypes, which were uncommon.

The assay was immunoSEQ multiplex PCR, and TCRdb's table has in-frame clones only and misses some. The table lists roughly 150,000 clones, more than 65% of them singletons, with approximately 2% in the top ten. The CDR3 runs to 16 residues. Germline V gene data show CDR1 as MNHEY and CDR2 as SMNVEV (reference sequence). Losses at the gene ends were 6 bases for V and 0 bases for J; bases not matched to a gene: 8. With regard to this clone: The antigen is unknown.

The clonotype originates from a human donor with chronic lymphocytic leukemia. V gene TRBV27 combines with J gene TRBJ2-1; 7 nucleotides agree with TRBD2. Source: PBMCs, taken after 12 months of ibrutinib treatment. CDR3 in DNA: TGTGCCAGCAGGCCCTCAGCGGGGAGCTCCTACAATGAGCAGTTCTTC. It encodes CASRPSAGSSYNEQFF.